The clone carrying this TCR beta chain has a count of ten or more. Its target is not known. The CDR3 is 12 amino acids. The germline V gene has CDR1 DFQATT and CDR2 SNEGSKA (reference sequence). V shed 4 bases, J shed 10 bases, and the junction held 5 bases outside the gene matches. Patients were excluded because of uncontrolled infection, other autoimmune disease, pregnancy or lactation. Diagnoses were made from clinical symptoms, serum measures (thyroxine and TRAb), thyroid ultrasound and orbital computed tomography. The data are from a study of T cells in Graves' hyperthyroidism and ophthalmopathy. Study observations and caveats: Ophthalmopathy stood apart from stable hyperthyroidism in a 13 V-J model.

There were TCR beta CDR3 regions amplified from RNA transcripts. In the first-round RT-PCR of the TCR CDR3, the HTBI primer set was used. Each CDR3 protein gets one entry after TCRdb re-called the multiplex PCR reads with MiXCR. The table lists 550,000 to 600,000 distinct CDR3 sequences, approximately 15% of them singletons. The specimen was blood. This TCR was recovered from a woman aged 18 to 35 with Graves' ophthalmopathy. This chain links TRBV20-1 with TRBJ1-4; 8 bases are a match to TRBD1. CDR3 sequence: CSANTGGAKLFF. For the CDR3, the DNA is TGCAGTGCTAATACAGGGGGAGCAAAACTGTTTTTT.